This passage covers 2 T cell receptor beta chains from one sample sequenced in a study of cytomegalovirus exposure and HLA in healthy donors (dated by TCRdb to about 2017). To prepare the library, the immunoSEQ multiplex PCR assay was applied. For the multiplex PCR, a mixture combining 60 forward primers for TCR Vbeta segments and 13 reverse primers for TCR Jbeta segments was used. TCRdb retrieved this table from immuneACCESS and kept in-frame rearrangements only. Not all clones are present; in checked studies, unresolved V genes account for under half, and no reason is known for the remainder. The sample records 95,000 or so clones, about four fifths of which are singletons. The top ten clonotypes cover 4.2% of the sample. The specimen was PBMCs. These TCRs come from an older woman in good health and CMV-seropositive.

This clone was seen once. The chain carries TRBV21-1 and TRBJ2-2; TRBD1 was called by the table and not checked on the DNA. TRBV21-1 is a documented pseudogene. There are 17 residues in the CDR3. Here the CDR3 reads CASSKGGGGQNTGELFF. In DNA, the CDR3 is TGTGCCAGCAGCAAAGGTGGTGGGGGACAGAACACCGGGGAGCTGTTTTTT.

The CDR3: CASTLLAGGGYEQYF. CDR3 sequence (DNA): TGTGCCAGCACCCTCCTGGCAGGGGGCGGGTACGAGCAGTACTTC. The chain employs TRBV28 and TRBJ2-7; 8 nucleotides match TRBD1. With 7 bases clipped from V and 4 bases from J, the junction kept 12 bases outside the gene matches. Germline V gene data show CDR1 as MDHEN and CDR2 as SYDVKM. The CDR3 is made up of 15 amino acids.